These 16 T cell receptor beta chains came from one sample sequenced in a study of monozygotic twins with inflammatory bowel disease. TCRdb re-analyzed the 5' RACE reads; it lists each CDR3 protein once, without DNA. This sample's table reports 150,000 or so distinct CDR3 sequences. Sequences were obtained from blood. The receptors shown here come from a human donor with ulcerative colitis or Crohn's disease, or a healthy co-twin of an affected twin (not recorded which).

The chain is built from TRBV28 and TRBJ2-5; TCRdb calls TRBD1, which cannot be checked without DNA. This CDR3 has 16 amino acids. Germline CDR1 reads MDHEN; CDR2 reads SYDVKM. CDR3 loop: CASTSDREQVQETQYF.

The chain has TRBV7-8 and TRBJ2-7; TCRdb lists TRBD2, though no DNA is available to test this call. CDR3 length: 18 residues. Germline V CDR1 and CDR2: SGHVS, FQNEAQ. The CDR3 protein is CASSLHSSGRTSSYEQYF.

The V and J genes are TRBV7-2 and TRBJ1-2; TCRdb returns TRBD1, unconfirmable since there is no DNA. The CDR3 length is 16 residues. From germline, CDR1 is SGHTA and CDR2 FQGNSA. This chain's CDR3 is CASREQGRVTNYGYTF.

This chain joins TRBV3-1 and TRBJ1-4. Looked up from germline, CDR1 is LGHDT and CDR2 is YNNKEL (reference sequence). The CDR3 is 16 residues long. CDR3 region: CASSRVILPTNEKLFF.

This CDR3 is CASSLQRGRDTQYF. V and J are TRBV7-9 and TRBJ2-3; TCRdb's assignment of TRBD1 cannot be checked, as there is no DNA. This CDR3 is 14 amino acids long. Germline lookup yields CDR1 SEHNR and CDR2 FQNEAQ (reference sequence).

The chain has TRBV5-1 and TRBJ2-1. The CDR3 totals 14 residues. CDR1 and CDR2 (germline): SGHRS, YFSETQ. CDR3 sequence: CASSLGTEYNEQFF.

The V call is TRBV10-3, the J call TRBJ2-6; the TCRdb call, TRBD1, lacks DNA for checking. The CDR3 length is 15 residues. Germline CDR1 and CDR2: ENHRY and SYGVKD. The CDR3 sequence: CAISEQGSGANVLTF.

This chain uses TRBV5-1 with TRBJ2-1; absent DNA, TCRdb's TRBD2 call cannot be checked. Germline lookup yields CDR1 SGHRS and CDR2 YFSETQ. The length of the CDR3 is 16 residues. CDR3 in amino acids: CASSLDSGVAYNEQFF. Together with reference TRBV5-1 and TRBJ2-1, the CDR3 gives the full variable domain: KAGVTQTPRYLIKTRGQQVTLSCSPISGHRSVSWYQQTPGQGLQFLFEYFSETQRNKGNFPGRFSGRQFSNSRSEMNVSTLELGDSALYLCASSLDSGVAYNEQFFGPGTRLTVL.

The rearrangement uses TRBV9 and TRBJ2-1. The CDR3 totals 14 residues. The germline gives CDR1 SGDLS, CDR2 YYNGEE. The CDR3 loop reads CASSVGGAYNEQFF.

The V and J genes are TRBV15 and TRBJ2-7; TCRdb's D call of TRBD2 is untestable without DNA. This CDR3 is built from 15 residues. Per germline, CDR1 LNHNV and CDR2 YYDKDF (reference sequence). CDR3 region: CATSRAGRTTYEQYF.

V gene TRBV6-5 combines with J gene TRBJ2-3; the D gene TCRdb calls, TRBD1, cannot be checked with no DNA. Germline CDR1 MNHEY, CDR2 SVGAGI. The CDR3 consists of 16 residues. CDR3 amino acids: CASSYSGTGTQDTQYF.

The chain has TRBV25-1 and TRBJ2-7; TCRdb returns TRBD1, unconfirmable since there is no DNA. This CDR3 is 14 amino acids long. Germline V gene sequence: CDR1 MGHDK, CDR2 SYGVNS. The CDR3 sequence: CASSNTGALDEQYF.

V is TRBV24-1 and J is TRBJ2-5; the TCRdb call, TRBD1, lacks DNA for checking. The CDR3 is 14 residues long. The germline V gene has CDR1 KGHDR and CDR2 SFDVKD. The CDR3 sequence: CATSDTTDQETQYF.

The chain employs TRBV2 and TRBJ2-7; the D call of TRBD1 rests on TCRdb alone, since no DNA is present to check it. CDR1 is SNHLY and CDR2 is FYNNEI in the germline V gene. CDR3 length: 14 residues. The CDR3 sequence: CASTTQGASYEQYF.

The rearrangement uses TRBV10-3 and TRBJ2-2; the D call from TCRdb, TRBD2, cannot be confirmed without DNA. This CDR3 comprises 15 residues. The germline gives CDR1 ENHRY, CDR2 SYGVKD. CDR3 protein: CAPRGGTRDTGELFF.

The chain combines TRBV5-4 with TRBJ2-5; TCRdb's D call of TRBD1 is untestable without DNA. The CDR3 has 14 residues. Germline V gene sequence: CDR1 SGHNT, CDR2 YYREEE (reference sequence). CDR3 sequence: CASSPRSGEETQYF.